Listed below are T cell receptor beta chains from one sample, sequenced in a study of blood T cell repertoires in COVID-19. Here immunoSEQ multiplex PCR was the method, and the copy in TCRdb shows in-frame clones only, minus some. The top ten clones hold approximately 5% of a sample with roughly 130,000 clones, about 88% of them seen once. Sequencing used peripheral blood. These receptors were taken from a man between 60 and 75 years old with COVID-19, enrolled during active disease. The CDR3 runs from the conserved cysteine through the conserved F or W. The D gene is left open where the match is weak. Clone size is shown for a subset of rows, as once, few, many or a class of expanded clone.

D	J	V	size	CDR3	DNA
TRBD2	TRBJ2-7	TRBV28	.	CASSFPRAAGGSYEQYF	TGTGCCAGCAGTTTTCCCCGCGCAGCGGGAGGATCCTACGAGCAGTACTTC
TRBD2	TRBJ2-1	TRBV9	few	CASSGLAGGYNEQFF	TGTGCCAGCAGCGGACTAGCCGGAGGGTACAATGAGCAGTTCTTC
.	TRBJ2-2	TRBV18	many	CASSQASNTGELFF	TGTGCCAGCTCACAAGCGTCGAACACCGGGGAGCTGTTTTTT
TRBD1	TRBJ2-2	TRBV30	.	CAWRGQGVSNTGELFF	TGTGCCTGGAGGGGGCAGGGGGTTTCGAACACCGGGGAGCTGTTTTTT
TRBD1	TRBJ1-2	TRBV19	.	CASSDRDSSLGGYTF	TGTGCCAGTAGTGACCGGGACAGTTCTCTCGGTGGCTACACCTTC
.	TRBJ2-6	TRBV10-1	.	CASSDGGSGANVLTF	TGCGCCAGCAGTGACGGGGGCTCTGGGGCCAACGTCCTGACTTTC
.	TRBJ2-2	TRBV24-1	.	CATSDSYGSSRVIYTGELFF	TGTGCCACCAGTGATTCCTACGGGTCCTCTCGAGTTATTTACACCGGGGAGCTGTTTTTT
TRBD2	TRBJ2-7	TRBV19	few	CASMGVRASGTSYEQYF	TGTGCCAGTATGGGGGTGAGGGCTAGCGGAACTTCCTACGAGCAGTACTTC
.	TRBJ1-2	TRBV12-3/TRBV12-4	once	CASSPQGGGYTF	TGTGCCAGCAGTCCTCAGGGTGGAGGCTACACCTTC
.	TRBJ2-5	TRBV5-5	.	CASSLGLLYQETQYF	TGTGCCAGCAGCTTGGGACTCCTGTACCAAGAGACCCAGTACTTC
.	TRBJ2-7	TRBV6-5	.	CASSFQGNTNYEQYF	TGTGCCAGCAGTTTCCAGGGGAATACTAACTACGAGCAGTACTTC
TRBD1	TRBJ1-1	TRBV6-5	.	CASHSGTVKVMTFF	TGTGCCTCTCACTCCGGGACAGTTAAGGTGATGACTTTCTTT
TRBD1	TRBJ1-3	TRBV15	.	CATSREWTGLFGNTIYF	TGTGCCACCAGCAGAGAATGGACAGGGTTATTTGGAAACACCATATATTTT
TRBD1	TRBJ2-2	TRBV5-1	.	CASSSPGQGATGELFF	TGCGCCAGCAGCTCACCGGGACAGGGGGCGACCGGGGAGCTGTTTTTT
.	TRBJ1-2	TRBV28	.	CASIAHSNYGYTF	TGTGCCAGTATAGCGCACAGTAATTATGGCTACACCTTC
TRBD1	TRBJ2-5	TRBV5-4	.	CASSLAGTGVETQYF	TGTGCCAGCAGCTTGGCAGGGACAGGGGTAGAGACCCAGTACTTC
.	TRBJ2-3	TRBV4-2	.	CASSQDPRPRTDTQYF	TGTGCCAGCAGCCAAGATCCACGTCCTAGAACAGATACGCAGTATTTT